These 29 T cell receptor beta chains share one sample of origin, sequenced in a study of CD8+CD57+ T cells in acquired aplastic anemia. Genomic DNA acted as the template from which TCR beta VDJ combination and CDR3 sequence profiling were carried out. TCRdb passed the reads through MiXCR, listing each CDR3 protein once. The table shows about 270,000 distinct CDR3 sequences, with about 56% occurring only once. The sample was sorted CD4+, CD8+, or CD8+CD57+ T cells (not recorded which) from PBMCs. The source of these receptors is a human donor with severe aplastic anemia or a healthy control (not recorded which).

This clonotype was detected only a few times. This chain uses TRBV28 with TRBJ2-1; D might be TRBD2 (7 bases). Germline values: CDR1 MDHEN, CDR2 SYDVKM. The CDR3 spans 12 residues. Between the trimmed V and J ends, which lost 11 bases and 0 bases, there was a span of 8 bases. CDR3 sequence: CAGGASYNEQFF. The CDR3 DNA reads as TGTGCCGGGGGGGCCTCCTACAATGAGCAGTTCTTC.

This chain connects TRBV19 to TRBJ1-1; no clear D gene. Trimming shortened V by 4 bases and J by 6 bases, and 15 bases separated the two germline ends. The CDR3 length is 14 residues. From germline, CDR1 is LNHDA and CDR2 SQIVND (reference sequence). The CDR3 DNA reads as TGTGCCAGTAGTACCCTCTTTCCTTACTCTGAAGCTTTCTTT. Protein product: CASSTLFPYSEAFF.

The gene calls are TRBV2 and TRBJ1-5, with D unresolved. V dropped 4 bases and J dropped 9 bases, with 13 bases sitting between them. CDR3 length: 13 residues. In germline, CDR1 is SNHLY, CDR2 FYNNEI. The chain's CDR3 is CASSVRAAGPQHF. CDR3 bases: TGTGCCAGCAGTGTTAGAGCCGCGGGGCCCCAGCATTTT.

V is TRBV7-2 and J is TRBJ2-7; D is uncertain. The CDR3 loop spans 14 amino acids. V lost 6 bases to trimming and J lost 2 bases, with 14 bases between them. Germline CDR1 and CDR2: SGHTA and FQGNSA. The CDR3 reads CASSTGADTYEQYF. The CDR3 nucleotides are TGTGCCAGCAGTACGGGCGCAGATACCTACGAGCAGTACTTC.

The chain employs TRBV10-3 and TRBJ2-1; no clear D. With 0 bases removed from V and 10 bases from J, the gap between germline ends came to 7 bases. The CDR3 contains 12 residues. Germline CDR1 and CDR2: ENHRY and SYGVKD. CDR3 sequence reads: CAISESGREQFF. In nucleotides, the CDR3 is TGTGCCATCAGTGAGTCAGGCAGGGAGCAGTTCTTC.

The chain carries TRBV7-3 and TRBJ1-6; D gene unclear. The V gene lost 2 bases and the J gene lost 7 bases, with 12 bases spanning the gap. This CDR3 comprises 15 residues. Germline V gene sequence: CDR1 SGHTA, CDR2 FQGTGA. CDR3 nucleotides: TGTGCCAGCAGCTTAGCTTGGACGGGGAATTCACCCCTCCACTTT. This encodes CASSLAWTGNSPLHF.

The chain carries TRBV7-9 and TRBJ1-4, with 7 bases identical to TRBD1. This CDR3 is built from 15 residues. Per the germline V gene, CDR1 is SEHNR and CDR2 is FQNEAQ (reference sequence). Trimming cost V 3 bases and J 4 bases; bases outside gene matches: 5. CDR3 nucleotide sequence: TGTGCCAGCAGCTTGGAGGGGACAGATAATGAAAAACTGTTTTTT. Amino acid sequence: CASSLEGTDNEKLFF.

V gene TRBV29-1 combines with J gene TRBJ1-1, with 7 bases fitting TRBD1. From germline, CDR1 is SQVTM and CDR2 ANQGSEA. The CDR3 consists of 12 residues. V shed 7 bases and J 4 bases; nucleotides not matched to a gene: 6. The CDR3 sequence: CSGNDRVTEAFF. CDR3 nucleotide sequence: TGCAGCGGGAATGACAGGGTCACTGAAGCTTTCTTT. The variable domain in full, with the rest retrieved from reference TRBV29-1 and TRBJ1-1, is SAVISQKPSRDICQRGTSLTIQCQVDSQVTMMFWYRQQPGQSLTLIATANQGSEATYESGFVIDKFPISRPNLTFSTLTVSNMSPEDSSIYLCSGNDRVTEAFFGQGTRLTVV.

For the CDR3, the DNA is TGTGCCAGCAGTGTTGGGATACTGAATGAAGCTTTCTTT. This gives the protein CASSVGILNEAFF. This sequence joins TRBV2 and TRBJ1-1; D remains unclear. V was clipped by 4 bases and J by 7 bases, with 13 bases between them. Germline CDR1 and CDR2: SNHLY and FYNNEI. The CDR3 has 13 residues.

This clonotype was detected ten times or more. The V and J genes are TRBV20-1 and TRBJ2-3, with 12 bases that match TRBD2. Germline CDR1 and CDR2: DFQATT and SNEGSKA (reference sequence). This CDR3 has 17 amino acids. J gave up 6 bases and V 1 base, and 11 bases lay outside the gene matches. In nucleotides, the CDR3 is TGCAGTGCTAGAGCGGGGCTAGCGGGGGGGCCACGGGATACGCAGTATTTT. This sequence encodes CSARAGLAGGPRDTQYF.

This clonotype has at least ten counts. This CDR3 is CASSLSSGFGEQYF. DNA of the CDR3: TGTGCCAGCAGCTTGTCTAGCGGTTTTGGCGAGCAGTACTTC. J is TRBJ2-7 and V is TRBV7-8; 7 nucleotides line up with TRBD2. V trimming: 3 bases; J trimming: 6 bases; junction bases outside the gene matches: 8. The CDR3 totals 14 residues. The V gene's germline CDR1 is SGHVS and CDR2 FQNEAQ.

The CDR3 loop is CASSPHKLLAGGRDNEQFF. CDR3 in DNA: TGTGCCAGCAGCCCACATAAACTCCTAGCGGGGGGGCGAGACAATGAGCAGTTCTTC. The rearrangement uses TRBV2 and TRBJ2-1; TRBD2 aligns across 12 bases. Germline CDR1 SNHLY, CDR2 FYNNEI. The V gene end was trimmed by 6 bases and the J gene end by 5 bases; junction bases not matched to a gene: 17. The CDR3 covers 19 residues.

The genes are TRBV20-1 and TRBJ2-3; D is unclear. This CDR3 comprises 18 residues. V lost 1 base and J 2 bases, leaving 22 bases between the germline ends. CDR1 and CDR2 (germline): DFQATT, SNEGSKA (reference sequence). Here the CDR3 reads CSARVGSLEERNTDTQYF. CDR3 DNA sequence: TGCAGTGCTAGAGTAGGTAGTCTAGAGGAGCGAAACACAGATACGCAGTATTTT.

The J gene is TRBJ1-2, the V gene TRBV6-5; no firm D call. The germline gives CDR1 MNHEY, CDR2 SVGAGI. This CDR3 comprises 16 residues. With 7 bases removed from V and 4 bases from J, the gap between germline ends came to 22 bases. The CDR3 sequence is CASTTIFATEGYGYTF. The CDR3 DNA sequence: TGTGCCAGCACTACGATTTTTGCCACGGAGGGCTATGGCTACACCTTC.

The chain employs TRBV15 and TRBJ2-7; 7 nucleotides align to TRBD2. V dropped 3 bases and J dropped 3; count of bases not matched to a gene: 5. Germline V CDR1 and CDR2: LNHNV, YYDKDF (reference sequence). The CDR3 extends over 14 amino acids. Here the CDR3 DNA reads TGTGCCACCAGCAGCGGTAGCGGGTACTACGAGCAGTACTTC. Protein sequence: CATSSGSGYYEQYF.

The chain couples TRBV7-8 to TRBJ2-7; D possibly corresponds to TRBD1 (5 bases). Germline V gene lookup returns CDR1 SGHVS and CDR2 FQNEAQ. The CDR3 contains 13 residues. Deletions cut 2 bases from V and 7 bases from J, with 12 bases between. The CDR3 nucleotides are TGTGCCAGCAGCTTATCAGGGTTAGGGGAGCAGTACTTC. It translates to CASSLSGLGEQYF.

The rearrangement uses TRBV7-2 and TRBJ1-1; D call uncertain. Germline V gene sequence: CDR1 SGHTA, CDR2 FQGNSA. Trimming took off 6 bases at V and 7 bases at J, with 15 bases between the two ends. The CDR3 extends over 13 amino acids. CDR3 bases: TGTGCCAGCAGACCGGCTGGCTCCCTTGAAGCTTTCTTT. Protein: CASRPAGSLEAFF.

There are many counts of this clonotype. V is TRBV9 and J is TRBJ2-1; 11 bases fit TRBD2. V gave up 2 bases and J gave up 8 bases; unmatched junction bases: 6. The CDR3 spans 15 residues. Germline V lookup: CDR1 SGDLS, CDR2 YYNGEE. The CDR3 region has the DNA TGTGCCAGCAGCGTTATAGCGGGGGGGTTCGATGAGCAGTTCTTC. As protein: CASSVIAGGFDEQFF.

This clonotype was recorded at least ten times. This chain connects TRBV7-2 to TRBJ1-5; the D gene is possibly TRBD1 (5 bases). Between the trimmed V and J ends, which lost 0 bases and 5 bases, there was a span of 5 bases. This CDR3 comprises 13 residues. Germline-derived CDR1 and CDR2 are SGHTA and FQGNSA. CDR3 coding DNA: TGTGCCAGCAGCTTAGCGGGGGATCAGCCCCAGCATTTT. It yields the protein CASSLAGDQPQHF.

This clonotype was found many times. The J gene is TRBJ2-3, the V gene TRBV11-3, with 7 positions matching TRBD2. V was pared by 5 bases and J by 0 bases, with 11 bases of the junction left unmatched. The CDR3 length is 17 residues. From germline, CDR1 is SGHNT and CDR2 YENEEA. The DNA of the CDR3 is TGTGCCAGCAGCCCGCGTGGAGCGGGGATTAGCACAGATACGCAGTATTTT. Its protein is CASSPRGAGISTDTQYF.

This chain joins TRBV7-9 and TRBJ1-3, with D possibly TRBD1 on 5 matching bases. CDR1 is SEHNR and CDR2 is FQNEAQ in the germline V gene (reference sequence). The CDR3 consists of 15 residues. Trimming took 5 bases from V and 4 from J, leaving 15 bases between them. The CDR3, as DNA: TGTGCCAGCAGCACCACTACAGGATCCGGAAACACCATATATTTT. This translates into CASSTTTGSGNTIYF.

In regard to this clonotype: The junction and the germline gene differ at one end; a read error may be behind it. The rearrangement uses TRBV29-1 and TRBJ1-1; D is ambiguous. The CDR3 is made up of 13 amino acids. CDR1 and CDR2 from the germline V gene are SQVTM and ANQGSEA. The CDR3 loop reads CSWRSGLNIEAFF. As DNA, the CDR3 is TGCAGCTGGAGGTCCGGATTGAACATTGAAGCTTTCTTT.

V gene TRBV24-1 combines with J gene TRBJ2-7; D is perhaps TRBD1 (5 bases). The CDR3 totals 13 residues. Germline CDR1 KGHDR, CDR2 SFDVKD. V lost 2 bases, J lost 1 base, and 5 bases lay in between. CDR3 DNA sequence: TGTGCCACCAGTGATTACAGGTCCTACGAGCAGTACTTC. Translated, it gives CATSDYRSYEQYF.

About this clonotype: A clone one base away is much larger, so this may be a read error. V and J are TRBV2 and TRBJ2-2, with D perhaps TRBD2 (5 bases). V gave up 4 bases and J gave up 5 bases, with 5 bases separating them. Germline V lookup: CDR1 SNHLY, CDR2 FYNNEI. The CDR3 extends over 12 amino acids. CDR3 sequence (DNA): TGTGCCAGCAGTGCGGGGACCGGGGAGCTGTTTTTT. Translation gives CASSAGTGELFF.

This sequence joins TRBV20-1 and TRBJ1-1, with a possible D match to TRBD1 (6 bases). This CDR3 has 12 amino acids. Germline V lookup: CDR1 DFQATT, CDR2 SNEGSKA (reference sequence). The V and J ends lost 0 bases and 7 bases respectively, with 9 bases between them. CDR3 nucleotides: TGCAGTGCTAGAGATAACAGGGATGAAGCTTTCTTT. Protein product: CSARDNRDEAFF.

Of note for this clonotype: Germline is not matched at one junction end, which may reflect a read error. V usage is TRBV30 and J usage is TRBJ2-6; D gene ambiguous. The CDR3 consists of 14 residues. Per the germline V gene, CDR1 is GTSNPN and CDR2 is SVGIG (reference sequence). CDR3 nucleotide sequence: TGTGCCTGGAGTACGGGCTCTGGGGTCAACGTCCTGACTTTC. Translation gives CAWSTGSGVNVLTF.

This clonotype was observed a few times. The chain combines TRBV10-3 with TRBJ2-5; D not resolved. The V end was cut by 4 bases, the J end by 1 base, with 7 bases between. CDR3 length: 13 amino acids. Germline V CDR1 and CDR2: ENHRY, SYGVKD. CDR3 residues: CAISATRQETQYF. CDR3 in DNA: TGTGCCATCAGTGCCACCCGCCAAGAGACCCAGTACTTC.

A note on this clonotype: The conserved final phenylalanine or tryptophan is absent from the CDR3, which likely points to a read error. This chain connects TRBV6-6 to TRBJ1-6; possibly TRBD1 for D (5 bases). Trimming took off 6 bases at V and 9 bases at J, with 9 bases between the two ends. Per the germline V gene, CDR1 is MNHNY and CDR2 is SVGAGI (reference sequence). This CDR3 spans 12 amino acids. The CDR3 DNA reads TGTGCCAGCAGCCCAGGGAGTTCACCCCTCCACTCT. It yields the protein CASSPGSSPLHS.

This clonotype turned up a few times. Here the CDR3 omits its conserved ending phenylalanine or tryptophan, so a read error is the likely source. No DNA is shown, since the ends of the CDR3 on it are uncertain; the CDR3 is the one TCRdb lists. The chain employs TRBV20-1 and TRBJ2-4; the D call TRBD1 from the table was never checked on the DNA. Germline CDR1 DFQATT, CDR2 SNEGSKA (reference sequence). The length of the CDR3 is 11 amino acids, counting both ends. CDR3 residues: CSARNGGPPPL.